Presented here are 13 T cell receptor beta chains from one specimen sequenced in a study of blood T cells in healthy people across ages. A second about 7 to 11 cycle PCR used barcoded and J-beta primers. TCRdb re-derived calls from the 5' RACE reads in MiXCR, one entry per CDR3 protein. The table records approximately 780,000 distinct CDR3 sequences, approximately 24% of them present only once. This sample was shared with a second study, whose subject was T cells of mothers and their children.

Input material: blood. The receptor source for this set is a boy between 10 and 17 years old in good health.

With respect to this clonotype: An end of the junction differs from the germline gene, which may be a read error. The chain links TRBV2 to TRBJ2-5; D is perhaps TRBD1 or TRBD2 (5 bases each). The CDR3 loop spans 11 amino acids. CDR1 and CDR2 (germline): SNHLY, FYNNEI. CDR3 protein: CASSGDRPTDF. As DNA, the CDR3 is TGTGCCAGCAGTGGGGACCGTCCTACCGACTTC.

This clonotype was detected only once. The rearrangement joins TRBV7-3 to TRBJ2-7; D is ambiguous. This CDR3 is 14 amino acids long. V was shortened by 5 bases and J by 0 bases, with 11 bases between the two germline ends. From germline, CDR1 is SGHTA and CDR2 FQGTGA. The CDR3: CASSPSIGSYEQYF. CDR3 nucleotide sequence: TGTGCCAGCAGCCCCAGTATCGGCTCCTACGAGCAGTACTTC.

The chain links TRBV11-2 to TRBJ1-2, with 10 positions matching TRBD1. This CDR3 contains 16 residues. CDR1 is SGHAT and CDR2 is FQNNGV in the germline V gene. V lost 3 bases and J lost 6; bases outside the gene matches: 10. CDR3 in DNA: TGTGCCAGCAGCTTTAGGGGGACAGGGGTGGTAGATGGCTACACCTTC. This codes for CASSFRGTGVVDGYTF.

V and J are TRBV2 and TRBJ2-7; 11 nucleotides match TRBD2. CDR3 length: 14 residues. Trimming cost V 7 bases and J 1 base; bases outside gene matches: 3. Per germline, CDR1 SNHLY and CDR2 FYNNEI. The CDR3 sequence is CASTRLAGSYEQYF. CDR3 sequence (DNA): TGTGCCAGCACGCGACTAGCGGGATCCTACGAGCAGTACTTC. The full variable domain, rest sourced from reference TRBV2 and TRBJ2-7, is EPEVTQTPSHQVTQMGQEVILRCVPISNHLYFYWYRQILGQKVEFLVSFYNNEISEKSEIFDDQFSVERPDGSNFTLKIRSTKLEDSAMYFCASTRLAGSYEQYFGPGTRLTVT.

This clonotype was counted a few times. The chain employs TRBV29-1 and TRBJ1-2; perhaps TRBD1 as D (5 bases). V lost 8 bases and J 11 bases, leaving 21 bases between the germline ends. Germline CDR1 and CDR2: SQVTM and ANQGSEA. CDR3 length equals 12 residues. In DNA, the CDR3 is TGCAGCATAAGAGCGGGACCGACTATTTACACCTTC. Translating gives CSIRAGPTIYTF.

The chain is built from TRBV4-1 and TRBJ2-5; no clear D gene. The end of the DNA aligns better with TRBJ2-7, so the J call may be wrong. Germline V CDR1 and CDR2: MGHRA, YSYEKL. This CDR3 region has 18 residues. CDR3 nucleotides: TGCGCCAGCAGCCAGGATCCTTGGCCCCCTGGAGAATCCTACGAGCAGTACTTC. Residues: CASSQDPWPPGESYEQYF.

This clonotype was seen ten or more times. This chain connects TRBV10-3 to TRBJ2-2, with D perhaps TRBD1 (5 bases). The CDR3 length is 15 residues. Germline loops: CDR1 ENHRY, CDR2 SYGVKD. The germline V and J ends were trimmed by 5 bases and 4 bases, with 14 bases remaining between them. For the CDR3, the DNA is TGTGCCATCAGTAGCACACAGGCCTTCACCGGGGAGCTGTTTTTT. It encodes CAISSTQAFTGELFF.

The gene calls are TRBV7-2 and TRBJ2-3; TRBD2 is a possible D gene (5 bases). V was shortened by 2 bases and J by 4 bases, with 13 bases between the two germline ends. This CDR3 spans 15 amino acids. Germline CDR1 SGHTA, CDR2 FQGNSA. The CDR3 here is CASSLTRSSPDTQYF. In DNA form, the CDR3 reads TGTGCCAGCAGCTTAACTAGGAGTTCCCCAGATACGCAGTATTTT.

The V call is TRBV6-6, the J call TRBJ1-2; D is possibly TRBD1 (6 bases). This CDR3 comprises 14 residues. Germline assignment: CDR1 MNHNY and CDR2 SVGAGI (reference sequence). V was trimmed by 9 bases and J by 5 bases, leaving 19 bases between them. The CDR3 region is CASIKIQGVYGYTF. CDR3 bases: TGTGCCAGTATCAAGATACAGGGCGTATATGGCTACACCTTC.

This clonotype has a handful of counts. CDR3 residues: CASSLGSGGRYEQYF. In nucleotides, the CDR3 is TGCGCCAGCAGCTTGGGGTCAGGGGGCAGGTACGAGCAGTACTTC. The chain joins TRBV5-1 to TRBJ2-7, with 8 bases lining up with TRBD1. This CDR3 is built from 15 residues. Germline V gene lookup returns CDR1 SGHRS and CDR2 YFSETQ. V was clipped by 0 bases and J by 4 bases; unmatched bases: 6.

CDR3 nucleotide sequence: TGTGCCAGCAGTGAAGGCTTTGGTGAGCAGTTCTTC. It is translated as CASSEGFGEQFF. The gene calls are TRBV6-1 and TRBJ2-5; the D is unclear. The J call may be in error: the DNA end matches TRBJ2-1 better. Germline values: CDR1 MNHNS, CDR2 SASEGT. The CDR3 contains 12 residues.

The chain has TRBV28 and TRBJ2-5, with D perhaps TRBD2 (6 bases). The DNA end lines up better with TRBJ2-1; the J call may be wrong. This CDR3 spans 16 amino acids. Germline assignment: CDR1 MDHEN and CDR2 SYDVKM. CDR3 sequence: CASSAPGRGEGYEQFF. The DNA for the CDR3 is TGTGCCAGCAGTGCCCCCGGGCGGGGCGAAGGATATGAGCAGTTCTTC.

This chain uses TRBV9 with TRBJ2-5, with 9 nucleotides matching TRBD2. Germline assignment: CDR1 SGDLS and CDR2 YYNGEE. V lost 4 bases and J lost 2; bases outside the gene matches: 12. This CDR3 has 17 amino acids. CDR3 nucleotides: TGTGCCAGCAGCCCCTGGGGGCTAGCGGGGCGACAAGAGACCCAGTACTTC. Amino acid sequence: CASSPWGLAGRQETQYF.